These 23 T cell receptor beta chains were all obtained from the same sample, sequenced in a study of cytomegalovirus exposure and HLA in healthy donors. The PCR used 60 Vbeta and 13 Jbeta primers. Clones were sequenced by immunoSEQ multiplex PCR, and TCRdb holds only the in-frame ones, with some missing. The repertoire includes some 120,000 clones, 79% of them detected once, and about 2% sits in the top ten. Material: PBMCs. The receptors were gathered from a man aged 18 to 29 in good health and CMV-seronegative.

V and J are TRBV6-6 and TRBJ2-5; D remains unclear. V was shortened by 0 bases and J by 5 bases, with 13 bases between the two germline ends. The CDR3 sequence is 15 residues long. Germline CDR1 and CDR2: MNHNY and SVGAGI (reference sequence). Written as DNA, the CDR3 is TGTGCCAGCAGTTACTCTAGTTTACTGTCGGAGACCCAGTACTTC. Protein product: CASSYSSLLSETQYF.

In DNA, the CDR3 is TGTGCCAGCAGCTTGAGCGGACCTTCCTCAAATGAGCAGTTCTTC. The encoded protein is CASSLSGPSSNEQFF. J is TRBJ2-1 and V is TRBV5-4, with a possible D match to TRBD2 (5 bases). CDR1 is SGHNT, CDR2 YYREEE, per germline (reference sequence). CDR3 size: 15 residues. Trimming took off 1 base at V and 7 bases at J, with 15 bases between the two ends. The full variable domain, its missing parts supplied by reference TRBV5-4 and TRBJ2-1, is ETGVTQSPTHLIKTRGQQVTLRCSSQSGHNTVSWYQQALGQGPQFIFQYYREEENGRGNFPPRFSGLQFPNYSSELNVNALELDDSALYLCASSLSGPSSNEQFFGPGTRLTVL.

There are a few counts of this clone. V gene TRBV30 combines with J gene TRBJ2-7; the D gene is possibly TRBD1 (6 bases). Germline V lookup: CDR1 GTSNPN, CDR2 SVGIG (reference sequence). This CDR3 comprises 12 residues. Trimming took 3 bases from V and 6 from J, leaving 12 bases between them. In DNA, the CDR3 is TGTGCCTGGAGCACAGGGTTGGGCGAGCAGTACGTC. It translates to CAWSTGLGEQYV.

This chain connects TRBV28 to TRBJ2-5; 7 bases fit TRBD2. The CDR3 is made up of 15 amino acids. Germline loops: CDR1 MDHEN, CDR2 SYDVKM. The J segment lost 3 bases and the V segment lost 6 bases, leaving 10 bases of the junction unmatched. DNA of the CDR3: TGTGCCAGCAGAACGAGCGGGAAGGGTAAAGAGACCCAGTACTTC. Its protein product is CASRTSGKGKETQYF.

The chain employs TRBV5-1 and TRBJ2-3, with TRBD2 matching 8 bases. Germline CDR1 reads SGHRS; CDR2 reads YFSETQ. This CDR3 is 15 amino acids long. V was clipped by 5 bases and J by 0 bases; unmatched bases: 5. CDR3 residues: CASRGAGVSTDTQYF. In DNA, the CDR3 is TGCGCCAGCAGGGGAGCGGGAGTGAGCACAGATACGCAGTATTTT.

The V gene is TRBV10-1, the J gene TRBJ2-2; D may be TRBD1 (5 bases). Germline V gene lookup returns CDR1 WNHNN and CDR2 SYGVQD (reference sequence). CDR3 length equals 17 residues. Trimming removed 1 base from V and 0 bases from J, with 12 bases in between. In nucleotides, the CDR3 is TGCGCCAGCAGTGAGTTCACAGGCCCTACGAACACCGGGGAGCTGTTTTTT. It codes for CASSEFTGPTNTGELFF.

The chain carries TRBV4-2 and TRBJ2-5; 11 nucleotides align to TRBD2. The end of the DNA fits TRBJ2-7 better, so the J call may be wrong. Germline assignment: CDR1 LGHNA and CDR2 YNFKEQ. The CDR3 consists of 17 residues. This CDR3 reads CASSQGLLAGVTYEQYF. Written as DNA, the CDR3 is TGTGCCAGCAGCCAAGGTTTACTAGCGGGAGTAACCTACGAGCAGTACTTC.

The rearrangement joins TRBV28 to TRBJ2-1; D perhaps matches TRBD2 (5 bases). Germline CDR1 is MDHEN and CDR2 is SYDVKM. This CDR3 region has 12 residues. Trimming cost V 5 bases and J 7 bases, with 9 bases left between them. The CDR3 region has the DNA TGTGCCAGCAGTCTCCCGGGGAATGAGCAGTTCTTC. Its protein is CASSLPGNEQFF.

The chain combines TRBV27 with TRBJ2-3; D might be TRBD2 (5 bases). The V end lost 5 bases, the J end lost 1 base, and 13 bases lay between the germline ends. The CDR3 spans 15 residues. Per germline, CDR1 MNHEY and CDR2 SMNVEV (reference sequence). The CDR3 DNA reads as TGTGCCAGCAGTCTCTACCCCGGGGGCACAGATACGCAGTATTTT. Translated: CASSLYPGGTDTQYF.

The chain joins TRBV14 to TRBJ2-3, with 7 bases that match TRBD2. Germline V CDR1 and CDR2: SGHDN, FVKESK. The CDR3 consists of 16 residues. With 4 bases clipped from V and 2 bases from J, the junction kept 9 bases outside the gene matches. The CDR3 region is CASSRLLLAVTDTQYF. DNA of the CDR3: TGTGCCAGCAGCCGTCTACTTCTAGCGGTCACAGATACGCAGTATTTT.

In its sample, this clone was seen a few times. The gene calls are TRBV6-6 and TRBJ1-5; tentatively, D is TRBD1 (6 bases). CDR1 MNHNY and CDR2 SVGAGI come from the germline V gene (reference sequence). V lost 2 bases to trimming and J lost 4 bases, with 9 bases between them. The CDR3 length is 14 residues. CDR3 DNA sequence: TGTGCCAGCAGTTACGGACAGACAAATCAGCCCCAGCATTTT. Amino acids: CASSYGQTNQPQHF.

This clone turned up a few times. V usage is TRBV9 and J usage is TRBJ2-1, with D unclear. The germline V and J ends were trimmed by 4 bases and 6 bases, with 11 bases remaining between them. The germline V gene encodes CDR1 SGDLS and CDR2 YYNGEE. This CDR3 is 13 amino acids long. Written as DNA, the CDR3 is TGTGCCAGCAGCTTCTCACTCACCAATGAGCAGTTCTTC. Translated: CASSFSLTNEQFF.

The J gene is TRBJ2-1, the V gene TRBV13; perhaps TRBD2 as D (5 bases). The CDR3 runs 14 residues. Germline CDR1 and CDR2: PRHDT and FYEKMQ (reference sequence). The ends were cut back, 2 bases at V and 6 bases at J, with 11 bases in the middle. The CDR3 region has the DNA TGTGCCAGCAGCTTACCTCCAGCGGCCAATGAGCAGTTCTTC. This encodes CASSLPPAANEQFF.

The V and J genes are TRBV6-1 and TRBJ2-7, with 9 bases identical to TRBD1. The junction had 4 bases not matched to a gene; V was cut back by 7 bases and J by 3 bases. Germline V gene lookup returns CDR1 MNHNS and CDR2 SASEGT. This CDR3 has 13 amino acids. DNA of the CDR3: TGTGCCAGCAAGACGGGACAGGGCTACGAGCAGTACTTC. It yields the protein CASKTGQGYEQYF.

In the case of this clone: An end of the junction differs from the germline gene, which may be a read error. The J gene is TRBJ2-3, the V gene TRBV7-9; D is undetermined. This CDR3 region has 11 residues. Germline CDR1 SEHNR, CDR2 FQNEAQ (reference sequence). The CDR3, as DNA: TGTTCCAGCAGCTTTATGGATACGCAGTATTTT. This codes for CSSSFMDTQYF.

This clone was picked up a small number of times. This sequence joins TRBV27 and TRBJ1-1; possible D gene TRBD1, 5 bases. Germline V lookup: CDR1 MNHEY, CDR2 SMNVEV (reference sequence). CDR3 length: 14 residues. The V end lost 6 bases, the J end lost 0 bases, and 11 bases lay between the germline ends. CDR3 sequence reads: CASSLRQMNTEAFF. The CDR3 DNA is TGTGCCAGCAGCTTAAGACAGATGAACACTGAAGCTTTCTTT.

This clone was seen once. The chain recombines TRBV10-1 with TRBJ2-3; the match to TRBD2 covers 8 bases. The junction had 0 bases not matched to a gene; V was cut back by 3 bases and J by 1 base. Germline CDR1 reads WNHNN; CDR2 reads SYGVQD (reference sequence). This CDR3 region has 14 residues. DNA of the CDR3: TGCGCCAGCAGTGACGGGGGGGGCACAGATACGCAGTATTTT. Protein: CASSDGGGTDTQYF.

V gene TRBV5-6 combines with J gene TRBJ2-1; D ambiguous. The germline gives CDR1 SGHDT, CDR2 YYEEEE. The V end was cut by 0 bases, the J end by 9 bases, with 10 bases between. The CDR3 covers 13 residues. The CDR3: CASSLVELSEQFF. The CDR3, as DNA: TGTGCCAGCAGCTTGGTCGAGCTCTCTGAGCAGTTCTTC.

In nucleotides, the CDR3 is TGTGCCAGCAGTGAAGAGTACCTGGCCGATATCACTGAAGCTTTCTTT. This gives the protein CASSEEYLADITEAFF. This chain connects TRBV6-1 to TRBJ1-1, with D unclear. The CDR3 is made up of 16 amino acids. Trimming cost V 1 base and J 4 bases, with 16 bases left between them. Germline V CDR1 and CDR2: MNHNS, SASEGT.

The chain recombines TRBV5-1 with TRBJ1-2, with TRBD1 matching over 10 bases. With 2 bases clipped from V and 6 bases from J, the junction kept 7 bases outside the gene matches. CDR3 length equals 15 residues. Germline V gene sequence: CDR1 SGHRS, CDR2 YFSETQ. This chain's CDR3 is CASSFIGQGGNGYTF. CDR3 DNA sequence: TGCGCCAGCAGCTTTATAGGACAGGGGGGGAATGGCTACACCTTC. The full variable domain, with the rest looked up from reference TRBV5-1 and TRBJ1-2, is KAGVTQTPRYLIKTRGQQVTLSCSPISGHRSVSWYQQTPGQGLQFLFEYFSETQRNKGNFPGRFSGRQFSNSRSEMNVSTLELGDSALYLCASSFIGQGGNGYTFGSGTRLTVV.

V usage is TRBV29-1 and J usage is TRBJ2-7; 11 bases align to TRBD1. Per germline, CDR1 SQVTM and CDR2 ANQGSEA. V trimming: 7 bases; J trimming: 4 bases; junction bases outside the gene matches: 3. The CDR3 is made up of 12 amino acids. As DNA, the CDR3 is TGCAGCGGGGGACAGGGGGTATACGAGCAGTACTTC. Translation: CSGGQGVYEQYF.

This clone was observed a single time. V is TRBV6-5 and J is TRBJ1-2; tentatively, D is TRBD1 (5 bases). The CDR3 has 15 amino acids. CDR1 is MNHEY, CDR2 SVGAGI, per germline. The V gene lost 0 bases and the J gene lost 7 bases, with 15 bases spanning the gap. CDR3 sequence reads: CASSYSQGVSRGYTF. The CDR3 coding sequence is TGTGCCAGCAGTTACTCCCAGGGTGTTTCCCGTGGCTACACCTTC.

The chain links TRBV25-1 to TRBJ1-6; TRBD1 aligns across 10 bases. Losses at the gene ends were 8 bases for V and 10 bases for J; bases not matched to a gene: 5. The CDR3 is 13 amino acids. CDR1 MGHDK and CDR2 SYGVNS come from the germline V gene. The CDR3 loop reads CASGGTGVSPLHF. The CDR3, as DNA: TGTGCCAGCGGCGGGACAGGGGTCTCACCCCTCCACTTT.